This TCR beta chain was sequenced during a study of beta chain features in type 1 diabetes. Study details: The samples had roughly 100,000,000 sorted cells examined in all.

A note on this clone: Its antigen remains unidentified.

Regarding the study as a whole: There were fewer insertions and more deletions at the VDJ junctions of type 1 diabetes patients. Patients with Type 1 diabetes showed moderately but significantly shorter TCRB CDR3s in all four CD4+ subsets. Sampled from patients, naive, central memory and Treg TCRB repertoires appeared more similar than those sampled from healthy donors.

The CDR3 is made up of 13 amino acids. The V and J ends lost 2 bases and 14 bases, in that order; junction bases with no gene match: 4. Germline V lookup: CDR1 SGHTA, CDR2 FQGNSA. Every bit of the isolated RNA underwent reverse transcription, so sequencing read expressed TCRB transcripts. Libraries were prepared by immunoSEQ multiplex PCR; TCRdb keeps only in-frame clonotypes and omits some of them. Counted here are 150,000 to 200,000 clones, more than 60% occurring once; the ten biggest clones make up around 0.08%. The origin of this receptor is a man between 25 and 39 years old with type 1 diabetes. The material sequenced was naive CD4+ T cells from blood. The chain has TRBV7-2 and TRBJ1-6; TRBD1 matches 9 bases. CDR3 nucleotide sequence: TGTGCCAGCAGCTTATTAGGACAGGGGACCCTCCACTTT. It yields the protein CASSLLGQGTLHF.